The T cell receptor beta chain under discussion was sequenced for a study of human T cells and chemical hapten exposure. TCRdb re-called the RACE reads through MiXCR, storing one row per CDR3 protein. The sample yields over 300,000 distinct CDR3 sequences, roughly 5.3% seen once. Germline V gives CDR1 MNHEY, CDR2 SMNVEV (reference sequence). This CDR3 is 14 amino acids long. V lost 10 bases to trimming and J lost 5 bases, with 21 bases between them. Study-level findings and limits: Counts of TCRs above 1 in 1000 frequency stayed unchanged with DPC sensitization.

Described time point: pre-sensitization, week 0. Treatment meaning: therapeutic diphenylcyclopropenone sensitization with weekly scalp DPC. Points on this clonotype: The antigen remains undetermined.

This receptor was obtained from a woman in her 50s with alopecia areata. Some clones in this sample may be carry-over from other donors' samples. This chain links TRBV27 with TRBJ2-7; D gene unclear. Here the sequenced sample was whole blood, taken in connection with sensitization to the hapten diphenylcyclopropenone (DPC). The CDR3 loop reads CATRGKGKANEQYF. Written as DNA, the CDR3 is TGTGCCACCCGTGGGAAGGGTAAGGCGAACGAGCAGTACTTC.